Listed here are 10 T cell receptor beta chains from one sample, sequenced in a study of blood T cell repertoires in COVID-19. Repertoires were generated with immunoSEQ multiplex PCR, while TCRdb's copy carries only in-frame clones and drops some. The sample holds about 93,000 clones, approximately 88% seen once. The sequencing input was peripheral blood. All receptors derive from a man aged 60 to 69 with COVID-19, enrolled during active disease.

This chain uses TRBV4-1 with TRBJ2-3; TRBD2 aligns across 9 bases. The CDR3 is made up of 17 amino acids. The V gene end was trimmed by 4 bases and the J gene end by 10 bases; junction bases not matched to a gene: 18. The germline V gene has CDR1 MGHRA and CDR2 YSYEKL. This CDR3 reads CASSPRTPSGTENAQYF. The CDR3, as DNA: TGCGCCAGCAGCCCCAGAACGCCTAGCGGGACGGAAAATGCGCAGTATTTT.

This clone came up once. The chain links TRBV21-1 to TRBJ1-6; no DNA check was done on the table's D call, TRBD1. TRBV21-1 constitutes a pseudogene. The CDR3 is made up of 14 amino acids. The DNA of the CDR3 is TGTGCCAGCAGACTCGCCGCAGGGGGTTCACCCCTCCACTTT. This codes for CASRLAAGGSPLHF.

This rearrangement joins TRBV19 to TRBJ2-1; D is perhaps TRBD2 (6 bases). Trimming took 7 bases from V and 0 from J, leaving 13 bases between them. The CDR3 runs to 15 residues. CDR1 is LNHDA and CDR2 is SQIVND in the germline V gene (reference sequence). CDR3: CASKVGSHSYNEQFF. For the CDR3, the DNA is TGTGCCAGTAAAGTCGGGAGCCACTCCTACAATGAGCAGTTCTTC.

The chain links TRBV28 to TRBJ2-5; 10 nucleotides line up with TRBD2. From germline, CDR1 is MDHEN and CDR2 SYDVKM. The V and J ends lost 5 bases and 3 bases, in that order; junction bases with no gene match: 0. This CDR3 is built from 13 residues. CDR3 loop: CASSSGREETQYF. The CDR3 nucleotides are TGTGCCAGCAGTAGCGGGAGGGAAGAGACCCAGTACTTC.

This chain joins TRBV7-3 and TRBJ2-2; 16 nucleotides line up with TRBD2. Germline V gene sequence: CDR1 SGHTA, CDR2 FQGTGA. This CDR3 comprises 18 residues. Losses at the gene ends were 5 bases for V and 3 bases for J; bases not matched to a gene: 6. The CDR3 protein is CASSPGTSGRGDTGELFF. CDR3 sequence (DNA): TGTGCCAGCAGCCCAGGGACTAGCGGGAGGGGAGACACCGGGGAGCTGTTTTTT.

In its sample, this clone was seen many times. The same CDR3 arises from other DNA sequences in this sample as well. The chain combines TRBV6-6 with TRBJ1-1; possibly TRBD1 for D (5 bases). V lost 0 bases and J lost 4, with 6 bases in between. CDR1 is MNHNY and CDR2 is SVGAGI in the germline V gene (reference sequence). The CDR3 is 13 residues long. DNA of the CDR3: TGTGCCAGCAGTTACTCGGGGGGCACTGAAGCTTTCTTT. Translating gives CASSYSGGTEAFF.

The V call is TRBV7-9, the J call TRBJ2-5; possibly TRBD2 for D (5 bases). Germline CDR1 is SEHNR and CDR2 is FQNEAQ (reference sequence). The CDR3 covers 13 residues. Trimming cost V 8 bases and J 4 bases, with 14 bases left between them. The CDR3 coding sequence is TGTGCCAGCCACTACGGCGGGCTAGAGACCCAGTACTTC. Its translation is CASHYGGLETQYF.

This clone was detected only once. The chain combines TRBV27 with TRBJ1-1; 7 bases are shared with TRBD1. Germline CDR1 MNHEY, CDR2 SMNVEV (reference sequence). The CDR3 covers 15 residues. V was pared by 5 bases and J by 5 bases, with 11 bases of the junction left unmatched. CDR3 nucleotides: TGTGCCAGCAGTCCCCGACAGGGCCTTCGGACTGAAGCTTTCTTT. This translates into CASSPRQGLRTEAFF.

The chain couples TRBV19 to TRBJ2-1; TRBD2 matches 9 bases. Germline lookup yields CDR1 LNHDA and CDR2 SQIVND (reference sequence). Unmatched junction bases numbered 5, after V lost 9 bases and J lost 2 bases. The CDR3 has 14 amino acids. The CDR3 sequence is CASSQREAYNEQFF. CDR3 DNA sequence: TGTGCCAGCTCTCAGCGGGAGGCCTACAATGAGCAGTTCTTC.

V gene TRBV29-1 combines with J gene TRBJ1-1, with 7 bases matching TRBD1. Germline loops: CDR1 SQVTM, CDR2 ANQGSEA. Trimming at V came to 7 bases and at J to 0 bases, leaving 11 bases not matched to a gene. The CDR3 totals 15 residues. The chain's CDR3 is CSAGSTGSMNTEAFF. Written as DNA, the CDR3 is TGCAGCGCGGGCTCGACAGGGTCTATGAACACTGAAGCTTTCTTT.